The 5 T cell receptor beta chains below come from one sample, sequenced in a study of T cell repertoires in cytomegalovirus infection. From the reads, TCRdb called clonotypes with MiXCR, one entry per CDR3 protein. The sample includes about 260,000 distinct CDR3 sequences, roughly 13% of them seen just once. Specimen: PBMCs. Every receptor here comes from a human donor in good health (CMV status not recorded). Some clones in this sample may be carry-over from other donors' samples.

J is TRBJ2-7 and V is TRBV5-1, with 11 bases identical to TRBD2. This CDR3 comprises 16 residues. Germline values: CDR1 SGHRS, CDR2 YFSETQ. The ends lost 4 bases at V and 2 bases at J; junction bases unmatched: 8. CDR3 bases: TGCGCCAGCAGCGCGACCGGGACTAGCGGAACCTACGAGCAGTACTTC. It yields the protein CASSATGTSGTYEQYF.

The gene calls are TRBV28 and TRBJ2-3; possible D gene TRBD2, 6 bases. Germline CDR1 reads MDHEN; CDR2 reads SYDVKM. Trimming left V 4 bases short and J 6 bases short, with 17 bases between. The length of the CDR3 is 15 residues. The CDR3 region is CASSSPGLGGDTQYF. The CDR3, as DNA: TGTGCCAGCAGTTCGCCGGGACTTGGGGGGGATACGCAGTATTTT.

The chain uses TRBV20-1 and TRBJ1-6, with 9 bases fitting TRBD1. The CDR3 is 13 amino acids. V was pared by 5 bases and J by 9 bases, with 5 bases of the junction left unmatched. Germline CDR1 reads DFQATT; CDR2 reads SNEGSKA (reference sequence). CDR3 in DNA: TGCAGTGCTTTGGACAGGGGATTTTCACCCCTCCACTTT. This translates into CSALDRGFSPLHF.

The chain joins TRBV11-2 to TRBJ2-1; 8 bases match TRBD2. V was pared by 4 bases and J by 6 bases, with 14 bases of the junction left unmatched. Per germline, CDR1 SGHAT and CDR2 FQNNGV. This CDR3 is built from 17 residues. CDR3 region: CASSSRPGGLVGNEQFF. CDR3 in DNA: TGTGCCAGCAGCTCACGACCGGGAGGGCTGGTCGGCAATGAGCAGTTCTTC.

The J gene is TRBJ1-1, the V gene TRBV7-9, with TRBD1 matching over 7 bases. The CDR3 contains 16 residues. With 8 bases clipped from V and 1 base from J, the junction kept 13 bases outside the gene matches. Looked up from germline, CDR1 is SEHNR and CDR2 is FQNEAQ (reference sequence). The CDR3 DNA is TGTGCCAGCCGTGGCGAAGGGGGCATAACGAACACTGAAGCTTTCTTT. Translation: CASRGEGGITNTEAFF.